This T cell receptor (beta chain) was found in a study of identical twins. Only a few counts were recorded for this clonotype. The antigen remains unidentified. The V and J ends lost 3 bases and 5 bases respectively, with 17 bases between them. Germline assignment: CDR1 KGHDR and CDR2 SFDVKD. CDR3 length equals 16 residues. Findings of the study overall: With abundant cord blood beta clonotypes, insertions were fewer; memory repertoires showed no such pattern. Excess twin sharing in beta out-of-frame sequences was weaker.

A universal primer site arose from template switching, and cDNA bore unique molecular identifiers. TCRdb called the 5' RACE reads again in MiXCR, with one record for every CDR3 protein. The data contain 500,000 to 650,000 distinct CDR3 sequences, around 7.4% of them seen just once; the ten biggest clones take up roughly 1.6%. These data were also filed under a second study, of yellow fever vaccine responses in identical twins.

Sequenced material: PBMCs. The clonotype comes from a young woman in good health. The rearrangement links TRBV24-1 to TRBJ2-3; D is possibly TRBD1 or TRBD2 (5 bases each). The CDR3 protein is CATSDTSGGTGDTQYF. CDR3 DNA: TGTGCCACCAGTGATACCTCTGGGGGAACGGGAGATACGCAGTATTTT.